The rows below give T cell receptor beta chains drawn from one sample of a study of post-analysis software for immune sequencing data. TCRdb reanalysed the PCR reads using MiXCR and keeps one entry per CDR3 protein. Of hundreds of thousands of distinct CDR3 sequences detected, 44% appear once; the ten largest clones hold around 1.7%. The sample was blood. These receptors were taken from a girl aged 5-17 years with multiple sclerosis. Each CDR3 is given with its conserved first and last residue. The D gene is left open where the match is weak. Clone size is given for some rows only: seen once, a few or many times, or a class if the clone is expanded.

D	J	size	V	length	DNA	CDR3
NA	TRBJ1-5	few	TRBV4-1	17	TGCGCCAGCAGCCAAGGGGACGGTCGGCTGACCAATCAGCCCCAGCATTTT	CASSQGDGRLTNQPQHF
NA	TRBJ2-7	NA	TRBV5-1	15	TGCGCCAGCAGCGGCGGACCATGGGAAGCCTACGAGCAGTACTTC	CASSGGPWEAYEQYF
TRBD1	TRBJ1-1	NA	TRBV12-3/TRBV12-4	13	TGTGCCAGCAGGGGACAGATGAACACTGAAGCTTTCTTT	CASRGQMNTEAFF
TRBD1	TRBJ2-5	NA	TRBV12-5	13	TGTGCTAGTGGCCCCGACAGGGCGGAGACCCAGTACTTC	CASGPDRAETQYF
TRBD2	TRBJ2-4	NA	TRBV7-2	20	TGTGCCAGCAGCTTATGGACTAGCGGGGGGACCATGCTAGCCAAAAACATTCAGTACTTC	CASSLWTSGGTMLAKNIQYF
NA	TRBJ1-5	NA	TRBV30	13	TGTGCCTGGAGTCCTGACAGCAATCAGCCCCAGCATTTT	CAWSPDSNQPQHF
NA	TRBJ2-1	NA	TRBV10-1	14	TGCGCCAGCAGTGACGGGGCCCGCTACAATGAGCAGTTCTTC	CASSDGARYNEQFF
TRBD2	TRBJ2-7	few	TRBV6-6	16	TGTGCCAGCAGTTTCCTAGCGGGGGGGCTCTCCTACGAGCAGTACTTC	CASSFLAGGLSYEQYF
NA	TRBJ1-2	NA	TRBV10-3	14	TGTGCCATCAGTGAACACCAGGGGATGGATGGCTACACCTTC	CAISEHQGMDGYTF
NA	TRBJ1-1	NA	TRBV9	15	TGTGCCAGCAGCGTGAGCCGGGACGGAAACACTGAAGCTTTCTTT	CASSVSRDGNTEAFF
TRBD1	TRBJ2-1	NA	TRBV12-3/TRBV12-4	14	TGTGCCAGCAGGACGGGACAGGGAGGAGATGAGCAGTTCTTC	CASRTGQGGDEQFF
TRBD2	TRBJ2-1	NA	TRBV12-3/TRBV12-4	19	TGTGCCAGCAGCCCCCCTATTGGGGTAGCGGGAGGTGCCTACAATGAGCAGTTCTTC	CASSPPIGVAGGAYNEQFF
NA	TRBJ2-1	many	TRBV6-6	13	TGTGCCAGCAGGACCCTGGGGGCCAATGAGCAGTTCTTC	CASRTLGANEQFF
TRBD2	TRBJ2-1	NA	TRBV20-1	14	TGCAGTGCTTATAAGCGGGGTGCTAACAATGAGCAGTTCTTC	CSAYKRGANNEQFF
TRBD2	TRBJ2-5	few	TRBV29-1	14	TGCAGCGCGTCCCCCCGACTAGCACAGGAGACCCAGTACTTC	CSASPRLAQETQYF
NA	TRBJ2-7	few	TRBV29-1	12	TGCAGCGCCGCGGAACAGCGCTACGAGCAGTACTTC	CSAAEQRYEQYF
NA	TRBJ1-1	few	TRBV4-2	15	TGTGCCAGCAGCCAAGGTCGTTCCGAGTTTGCTGAAGCTTTCTTT	CASSQGRSEFAEAFF
TRBD2	TRBJ2-4	NA	TRBV30	16	TGTGCCTGGAGTGTAGCCGCTAGCGGACCTTGGGACATTCAGTACTTC	CAWSVAASGPWDIQYF
NA	TRBJ2-7	NA	TRBV5-6	13	TGTGCCAGCAGCTCACCCTTAGGTTACGAGCAGTACTTC	CASSSPLGYEQYF